Below, one T cell receptor beta chain is given with its context. V was clipped by 4 bases and J by 1 base; unmatched bases: 5. Germline lookup yields CDR1 SGHRS and CDR2 YFSETQ. CDR3 length equals 15 residues. Per the study methods: Scientists estimated how many nucleated cells there were by amplifying reference gene primers. TCRdb's table, derived via immunoSEQ multiplex PCR, lists solely in-frame clones and lacks some. The V and J calls and clone size come from that table; D and trimming were worked out from the DNA. The repertoire includes about 200,000 clones, roughly four fifths of them detected once, and about 12% sits in the top ten. The sample is drawn from a study of blood T cell repertoires in COVID-19. Study-level information: COVID-19 samples, acute and convalescent, were from the United States, Italy and Spain. Nucleic acid was either cDNA or gDNA, and it came from T cells, B-cell-depleted T cells, or PBMCs.

The sequence was obtained from a woman in her thirties or forties with acute or convalescent COVID-19. The chain joins TRBV5-1 to TRBJ2-4; 7 positions match TRBD2. The sample was peripheral blood. CDR3 sequence: CASSVPGGAKNIQYF. The CDR3 nucleotides read TGCGCCAGCAGCGTGCCCGGGGGGGCCAAAAACATTCAGTACTTC. Complete variable domain (other parts from reference TRBV5-1 and TRBJ2-4): KAGVTQTPRYLIKTRGQQVTLSCSPISGHRSVSWYQQTPGQGLQFLFEYFSETQRNKGNFPGRFSGRQFSNSRSEMNVSTLELGDSALYLCASSVPGGAKNIQYFGAGTRLSVL.